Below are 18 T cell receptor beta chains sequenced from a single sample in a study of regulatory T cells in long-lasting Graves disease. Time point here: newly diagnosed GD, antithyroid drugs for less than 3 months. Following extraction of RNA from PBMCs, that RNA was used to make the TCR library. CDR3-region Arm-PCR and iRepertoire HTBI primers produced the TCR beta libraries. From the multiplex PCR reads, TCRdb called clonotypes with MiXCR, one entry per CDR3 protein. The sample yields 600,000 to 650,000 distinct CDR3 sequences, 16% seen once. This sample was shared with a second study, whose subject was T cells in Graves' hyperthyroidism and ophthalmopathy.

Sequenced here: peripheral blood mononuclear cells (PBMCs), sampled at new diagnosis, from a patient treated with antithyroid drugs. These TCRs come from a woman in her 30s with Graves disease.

The CDR3, as DNA: TGCAGTGCTGGGGCCAGACTTTTTGATAGCAATCAGCCCCAGCATTTT. Encoded protein: CSAGARLFDSNQPQHF. The chain couples TRBV20-1 to TRBJ1-5, with D tentatively TRBD1 (5 bases). The CDR3 runs 16 residues. Germline V gene sequence: CDR1 DFQATT, CDR2 SNEGSKA (reference sequence). V was pared by 5 bases and J by 0 bases, with 17 bases between.

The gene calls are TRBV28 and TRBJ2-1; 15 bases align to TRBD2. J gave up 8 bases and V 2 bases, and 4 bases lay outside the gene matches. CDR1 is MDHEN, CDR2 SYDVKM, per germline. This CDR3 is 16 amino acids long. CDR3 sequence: CASSLEWTSGRDEQFF. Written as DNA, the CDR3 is TGTGCCAGCAGTTTAGAATGGACTAGCGGGAGGGATGAGCAGTTCTTC.

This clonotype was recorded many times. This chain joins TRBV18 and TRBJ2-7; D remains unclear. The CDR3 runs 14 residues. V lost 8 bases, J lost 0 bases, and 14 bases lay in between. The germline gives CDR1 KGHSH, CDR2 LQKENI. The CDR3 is CASSPPSSSYEQYF. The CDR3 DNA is TGTGCCAGCAGCCCGCCTTCATCCTCCTACGAGCAGTACTTC.

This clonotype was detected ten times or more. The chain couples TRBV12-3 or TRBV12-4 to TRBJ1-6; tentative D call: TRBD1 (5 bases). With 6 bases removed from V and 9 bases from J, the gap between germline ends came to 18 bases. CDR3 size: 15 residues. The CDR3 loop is CASSSQGLISSPLHF. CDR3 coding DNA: TGTGCCAGCAGCTCTCAGGGCTTAATAAGTTCACCCCTCCACTTT.

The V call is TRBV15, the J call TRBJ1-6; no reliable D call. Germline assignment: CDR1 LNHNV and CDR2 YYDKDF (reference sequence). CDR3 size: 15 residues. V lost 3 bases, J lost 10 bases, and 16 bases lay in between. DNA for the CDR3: TGTGCCACCAGCAGGCCCGTGGGGATGGGCTCACCCCTCCACTTT. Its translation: CATSRPVGMGSPLHF.

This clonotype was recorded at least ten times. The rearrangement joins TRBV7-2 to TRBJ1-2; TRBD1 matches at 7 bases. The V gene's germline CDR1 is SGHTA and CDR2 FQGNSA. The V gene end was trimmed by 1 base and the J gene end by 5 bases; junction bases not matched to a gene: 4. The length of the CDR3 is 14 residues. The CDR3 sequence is CASSLGGTAYGYTF. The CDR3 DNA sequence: TGTGCCAGCAGCTTAGGTGGGACAGCATATGGCTACACCTTC.

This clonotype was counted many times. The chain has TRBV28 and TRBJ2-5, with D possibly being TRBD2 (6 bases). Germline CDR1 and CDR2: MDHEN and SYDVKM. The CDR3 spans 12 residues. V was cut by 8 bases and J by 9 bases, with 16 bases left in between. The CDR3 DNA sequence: TGTGCCAGCTCTTGGGTTTCGGGAGCCCAGTACTTC. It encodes CASSWVSGAQYF.

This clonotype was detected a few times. DNA of the CDR3: TGTGCCAGTAGTGGTAGGCAGGGGGCGCGTGAAGCTTTCTTT. Translated: CASSGRQGAREAFF. The chain combines TRBV19 with TRBJ1-1, with 8 nucleotides matching TRBD1. The J segment lost 7 bases and the V segment lost 5 bases, leaving 9 bases of the junction unmatched. Germline V CDR1 and CDR2: LNHDA, SQIVND (reference sequence). This CDR3 contains 14 residues.

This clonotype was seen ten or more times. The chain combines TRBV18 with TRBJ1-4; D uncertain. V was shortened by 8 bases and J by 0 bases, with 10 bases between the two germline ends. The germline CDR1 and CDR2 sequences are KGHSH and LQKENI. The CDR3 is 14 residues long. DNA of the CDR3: TGTGCCAGCAGCCCGGGAGCAACTAATGAAAAACTGTTTTTT. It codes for CASSPGATNEKLFF. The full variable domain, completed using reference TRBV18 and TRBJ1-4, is NAGVMQNPRHLVRRRGQEARLRCSPMKGHSHVYWYRQLPEEGLKFMVYLQKENIIDESGMPKERFSAEFPKEGPSILRIQQVVRGDSAAYFCASSPGATNEKLFFGSGTQLSVL.

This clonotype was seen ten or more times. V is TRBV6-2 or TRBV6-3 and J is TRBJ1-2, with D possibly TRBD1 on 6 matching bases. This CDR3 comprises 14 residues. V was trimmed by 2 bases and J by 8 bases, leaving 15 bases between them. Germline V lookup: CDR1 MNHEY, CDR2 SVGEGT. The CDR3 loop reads CASSYEGYRVGYTF. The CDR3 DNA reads TGTGCCAGCAGTTACGAGGGTTACAGGGTGGGCTACACCTTC.

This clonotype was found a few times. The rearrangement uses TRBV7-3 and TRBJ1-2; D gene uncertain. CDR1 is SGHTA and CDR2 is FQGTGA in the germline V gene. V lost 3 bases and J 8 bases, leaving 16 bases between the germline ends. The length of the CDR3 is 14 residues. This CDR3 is CASSFSIAQSGYTF. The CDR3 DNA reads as TGTGCCAGCAGCTTCTCAATCGCCCAGTCGGGCTACACCTTC.

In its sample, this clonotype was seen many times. CDR3 DNA: TGCGCCAGCAGCCTAGGGGGCGCCGGATACAATGAGCAGTTCTTC. The encoded protein is CASSLGGAGYNEQFF. This chain links TRBV5-1 with TRBJ2-1; 7 nucleotides agree with TRBD1. Germline V gene lookup returns CDR1 SGHRS and CDR2 YFSETQ. This CDR3 comprises 15 residues. V lost 4 bases and J lost 4; bases outside the gene matches: 8.

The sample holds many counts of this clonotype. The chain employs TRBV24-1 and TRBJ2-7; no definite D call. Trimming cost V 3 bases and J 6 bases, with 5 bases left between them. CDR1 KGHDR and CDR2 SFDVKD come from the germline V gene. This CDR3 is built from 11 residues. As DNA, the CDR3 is TGTGCCACCAGTGATCTGGGCGAGCAGTACTTC. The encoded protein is CATSDLGEQYF.

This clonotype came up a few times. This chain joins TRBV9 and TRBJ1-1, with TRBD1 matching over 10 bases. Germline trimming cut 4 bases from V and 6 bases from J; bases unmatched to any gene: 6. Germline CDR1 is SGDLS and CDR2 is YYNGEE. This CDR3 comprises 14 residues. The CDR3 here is CASSQGDRGSEAFF. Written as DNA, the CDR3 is TGTGCCAGCAGCCAGGGGGACAGGGGTTCTGAAGCTTTCTTT.

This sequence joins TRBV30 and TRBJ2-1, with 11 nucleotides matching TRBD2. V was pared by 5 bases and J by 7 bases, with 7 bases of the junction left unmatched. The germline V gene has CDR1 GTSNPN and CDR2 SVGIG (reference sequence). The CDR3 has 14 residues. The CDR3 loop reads CAWGTSGSSNEQFF. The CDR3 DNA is TGTGCCTGGGGAACTAGCGGGAGTAGTAATGAGCAGTTCTTC.

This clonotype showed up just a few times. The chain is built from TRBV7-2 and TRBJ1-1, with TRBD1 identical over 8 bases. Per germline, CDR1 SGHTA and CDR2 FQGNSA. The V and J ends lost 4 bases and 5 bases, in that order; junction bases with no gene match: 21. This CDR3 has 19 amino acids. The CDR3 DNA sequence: TGTGCCAGCAGCTCCCCTTCTCGTACAGGGGGATTTTTCGGGACTGAAGCTTTCTTT. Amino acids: CASSSPSRTGGFFGTEAFF.

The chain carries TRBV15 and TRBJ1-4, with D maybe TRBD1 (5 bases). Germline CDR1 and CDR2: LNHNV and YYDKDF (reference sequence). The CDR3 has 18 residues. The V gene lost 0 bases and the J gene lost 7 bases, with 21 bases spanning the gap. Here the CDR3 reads CATSRDRQGLGGGEKLFF. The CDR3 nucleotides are TGTGCCACCAGCAGAGATCGGCAGGGTTTGGGGGGGGGTGAAAAACTGTTTTTT. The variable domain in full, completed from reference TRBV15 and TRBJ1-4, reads DAMVIQNPRYQVTQFGKPVTLSCSQTLNHNVMYWYQQKSSQAPKLLFHYYDKDFNNEADTPDNFQSRRPNTSFCFLDIRSPGLGDTAMYLCATSRDRQGLGGGEKLFFGSGTQLSVL.

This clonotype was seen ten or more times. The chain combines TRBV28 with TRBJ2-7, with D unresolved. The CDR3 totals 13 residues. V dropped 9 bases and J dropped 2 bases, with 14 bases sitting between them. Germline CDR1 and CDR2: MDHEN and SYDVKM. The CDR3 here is CASRPYGPYEQYF. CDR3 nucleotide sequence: TGTGCCAGTAGACCCTATGGACCCTACGAGCAGTACTTC.